This T cell receptor beta chain was sequenced in a study of T-cell reconstitution after alpha-beta-depleted transplantation in children. Germline assignment: CDR1 SQVTM and CDR2 ANQGSEA. The CDR3 length is 13 residues. Trimming cost V 6 bases and J 8 bases; bases outside gene matches: 6. This clonotype was observed many times. Unique molecular identifiers were incorporated during preparation of the TCRbeta library. TCRdb reanalysed the PCR reads using MiXCR and keeps one entry per CDR3 protein. The sample has 150,000 to 250,000 distinct CDR3 sequences, 13% to 15% seen once. The sample in question was PBMCs from the stem cell graft donor, obtained from the stem cell graft. V and J are TRBV29-1 and TRBJ1-6, with 8 nucleotides matching TRBD1. This clonotype was sampled from a human donor who donated a stem cell graft to a child with acute lymphoblastic leukemia. CDR3 region: CSVRTGFDSPLHF. The DNA for the CDR3 is TGCAGCGTCCGGACAGGGTTTGATTCACCCCTCCACTTT.